This TCR beta chain was captured by sequencing in a study of blood T cell repertoires in COVID-19. Whole-study context: The samples span acute and convalescent COVID-19 from the United States, Italy and Spain.

Profiling relied on immunoSEQ multiplex PCR, and the TCRdb table lists in-frame clones only, not all of them. The data contain some 290,000 clones, roughly 87% of them seen just once; the ten biggest clones take up about 2%. Trimming shortened V by 4 bases and J by 2 bases, and 12 bases separated the two germline ends. The CDR3 extends over 14 amino acids. CDR1 PRHDT and CDR2 FYEKMQ come from the germline V gene (reference sequence). The gene calls are TRBV13 and TRBJ2-7, with a tentative D call TRBD2 (6 bases). The receptor was isolated from a woman in her 50s who had recovered from COVID-19. Material: peripheral blood. The CDR3 nucleotides are TGTGCCAGCAGCTCGACTAGATTCGCCTACGAGCAGTACTTC. Protein sequence: CASSSTRFAYEQYF.